This T cell receptor beta chain was sequenced for a study of blood T cell repertoires in COVID-19 (dated by TCRdb to 2020 to 2021). Looking at the study overall: Samples covering the acute and convalescent phases of COVID-19 were provided by collaborators in the United States, Italy and Spain. The prospective study material was composed of cDNA or gDNA derived from T cells, B-cell-depleted T cells, or PBMCs. The dataset comprised deeply sampled blood TCRbeta repertoires from subjects exposed to, actively infected with, or recovered from COVID-19. HLA class I and class II types, where available, came from metadata supplied by the sample provider rather than from assay-based typing. The repertoires were released in a freely available public database meant as a resource for research on the immune response to SARS-CoV-2. Nearly every sample came with metadata listing a de-identified subject ID, COVID-19 status, age in years and sex. The samples were drawn from the first 160 participants of the ongoing ImmuneRACE study and from 1,254 subjects provided by 6 global collaborators.

Study-wide conclusions, independent of this receptor: The amount of clinical and demographic metadata varied by source and participant and was provided uncurated.

TCRbeta CDR3 regions were amplified from genomic DNA by means of the immunoSEQ Assay, a bias-controlled multiplex PCR. From the authors' description of their analysis: Nucleated cell counts per sample were estimated from amplification of reference gene primers within the assay. Sequence reads were collapsed and filtered to measure the absolute abundance of every unique TCRbeta CDR3 rearrangement. For each sample, productive Simpson clonality was calculated as the square root of Simpson's diversity index across productive rearrangements. In TCRdb, the immuneACCESS table is reduced to in-frame sequences with V and J assigned. These tables do not hold every clone; where another copy was compared, an unresolved V gene accounts for under half, and the others remain unexplained. From that table come the V and J calls and clone size; the DNA was used to work out D and trimming. Here the sample has around 250,000 clones; around 91% occur a single time. Together, the top ten hold under 2.5% of the sample.

One collaborating source in Seattle enrolled patients while the patients were actively infected and followed the patients over time throughout the course of disease. Collaborating institutions collected whole blood in K2EDTA tubes following their own protocols. For TCRbeta analysis, collaborators shipped samples as frozen whole blood, isolated PBMCs, or DNA extracted from either of those sample types. The CDR3 goes from the cysteine to the phenylalanine over 16 residues. This entry keeps only the CDR3 DNA: 48 bases, framed from base 1. The CDR1 and CDR2 encoded by the germline V gene are SGHAT and FQNNGV. Deletion took 5 bases off V and 8 bases off J, with a span of 22 bases between the germline ends. As regards this clone: Its antigen has not been determined. Base-call qualities are not available, and no considerably larger clone is one nucleotide away.

The V and J segments used are TRBV11-2 and TRBJ2-1, with the D gene call left open. Sequenced material: peripheral blood. This receptor was obtained from a woman aged 55 to 70 with COVID-19, enrolled during active disease. The CDR3 corresponds to CASSPPPRNLVYEQFF. In nucleotides, the sequence is TGTGCCAGCAGCCCCCCTCCACGGAATCTAGTCTATGAGCAGTTCTTC.